Presented here are 12 T cell receptor beta chains from one specimen sequenced in a study of cytomegalovirus exposure and HLA in healthy donors. 13 Jbeta primers and 60 Vbeta primers were used for the PCR. This table comes from immunoSEQ multiplex PCR, and its TCRdb copy is limited to in-frame clones, with some not included. The repertoire consists of some 130,000 clones, with more than 7.5% occurring once and the leading ten covering approximately 1.7%. Sequencing was done on a sample of PBMCs. The receptor set was obtained from a man aged 45 to 65 in good health and CMV-seronegative.

This chain links TRBV19 with TRBJ2-1, with 8 bases identical to TRBD2. The ends lost 2 bases at V and 9 bases at J; junction bases unmatched: 9. This CDR3 region has 15 residues. Germline V gene sequence: CDR1 LNHDA, CDR2 SQIVND (reference sequence). This chain's CDR3 is CASSITAGGHIEQFF. The DNA for the CDR3 is TGTGCCAGTAGTATAACGGCGGGAGGACACATTGAGCAGTTCTTC.

There are a few counts of this clone. The chain has TRBV9 and TRBJ1-3; 8 nucleotides agree with TRBD1. J lost 0 bases, V lost 3 bases, and 8 bases had no gene match. Germline-derived CDR1 and CDR2 are SGDLS and YYNGEE. CDR3 length equals 17 residues. In nucleotides, the CDR3 is TGTGCCAGCAGCGCAGCCGGGACAGGCTACTCTGGAAACACCATATATTTT. Protein: CASSAAGTGYSGNTIYF.

This sequence joins TRBV27 and TRBJ2-1; 11 bases line up with TRBD1. V was clipped by 3 bases and J by 7 bases; unmatched bases: 8. CDR1 is MNHEY and CDR2 is SMNVEV in the germline V gene (reference sequence). The CDR3 contains 16 residues. The chain's CDR3 is CASSLGGQGVRNEQFF. The CDR3 DNA sequence: TGTGCCAGCAGTTTGGGGGGACAGGGGGTCCGTAATGAGCAGTTCTTC.

The chain has TRBV5-1 and TRBJ2-7, with 9 positions matching TRBD2. Germline V CDR1 and CDR2: SGHRS, YFSETQ. V gave up 4 bases and J gave up 2 bases; unmatched junction bases: 10. This CDR3 contains 16 residues. The CDR3 region has the DNA TGCGCCAGCAGCCCCTCCCTAGCGGGATTCCCCTACGAGCAGTACTTC. Protein: CASSPSLAGFPYEQYF. Together with reference TRBV5-1 and TRBJ2-7, the CDR3 gives the full variable domain: KAGVTQTPRYLIKTRGQQVTLSCSPISGHRSVSWYQQTPGQGLQFLFEYFSETQRNKGNFPGRFSGRQFSNSRSEMNVSTLELGDSALYLCASSPSLAGFPYEQYFGPGTRLTVT.

This clone was observed a few times. V usage is TRBV19 and J usage is TRBJ1-2; no clear D gene. The CDR3 covers 13 residues. Germline V CDR1 and CDR2: LNHDA, SQIVND (reference sequence). Between the trimmed V and J ends, which lost 1 base and 5 bases, there was a span of 8 bases. The CDR3 nucleotides are TGTGCCAGTAGTATAGCTCCGGAGTATGGCTACACCTTC. Amino acid sequence: CASSIAPEYGYTF.

In this sample, this clone turned up a few times. This rearrangement joins TRBV18 to TRBJ2-1; the D is unclear. Trimming removed 0 bases at V and 7 bases at J, with 7 bases between. The CDR3 totals 13 residues. Germline CDR1 KGHSH, CDR2 LQKENI. CDR3 loop: CASSPPAWNEQFF. In DNA form, the CDR3 reads TGTGCCAGCTCACCACCGGCATGGAATGAGCAGTTCTTC.

The chain employs TRBV19 and TRBJ1-2, with TRBD1 matching 7 bases. V was clipped by 6 bases and J by 2 bases; unmatched bases: 3. Germline-derived CDR1 and CDR2 are LNHDA and SQIVND (reference sequence). CDR3 length equals 13 residues. CDR3 sequence (DNA): TGTGCCAGTAGACGGGACAGAAACTATGGCTACACCTTC. This codes for CASRRDRNYGYTF.

The chain uses TRBV30 and TRBJ1-1; 8 bases fit TRBD1. Germline V lookup: CDR1 GTSNPN, CDR2 SVGIG (reference sequence). With V trimmed by 5 bases and J by 0 bases, 8 bases remained unmatched. This CDR3 has 15 amino acids. The DNA for the CDR3 is TGTGCCTGGGGGGCCAGGGGGCTGGTGAACACTGAAGCTTTCTTT. It translates to CAWGARGLVNTEAFF.

The chain couples TRBV28 to TRBJ1-1; the D is unclear. CDR1 and CDR2 from the germline V gene are MDHEN and SYDVKM. Trimming left V 5 bases short and J 9 bases short, with 16 bases between. The CDR3 is made up of 13 amino acids. CDR3 amino acids: CASSTKGGPKAFF. The CDR3 DNA is TGTGCCAGCAGTACCAAGGGAGGCCCGAAAGCTTTCTTT.

This clone has just a few counts. This chain joins TRBV9 and TRBJ1-6; the match to TRBD1 covers 9 bases. V lost 0 bases, J lost 9 bases, and 4 bases stayed unmatched. Germline CDR1 SGDLS, CDR2 YYNGEE. CDR3 length: 15 residues. The CDR3 loop is CASSVGQGVGSPLHF. CDR3 DNA sequence: TGTGCCAGCAGCGTAGGACAGGGGGTGGGTTCACCCCTCCACTTT.

This clone occurred a few times. This specimen includes other DNA sequences encoding the same CDR3. The rearrangement uses TRBV18 and TRBJ2-7, with 9 bases fitting TRBD1. V dropped 3 bases and J dropped 0; count of bases not matched to a gene: 3. This CDR3 is built from 15 residues. Germline values: CDR1 KGHSH, CDR2 LQKENI. Here the CDR3 reads CASSPGTGSSYEQYF. CDR3 nucleotide sequence: TGTGCCAGCTCACCGGGGACAGGGAGCTCCTACGAGCAGTACTTC.

The V and J genes are TRBV21-1 and TRBJ2-3; the DNA was not compared with TRBD1, the D call given in the table. TRBV21-1 is a recognized pseudogene. There are 15 residues in the CDR3. DNA of the CDR3: TGTGCCAGCAGCAATGATCGGCAGGGCACAGATACGCAGTATTTT. Translated: CASSNDRQGTDTQYF.